The rows below give T cell receptor beta chains drawn from one sample of a study of blood T cell repertoires in COVID-19. Libraries were prepared by immunoSEQ multiplex PCR; TCRdb keeps only in-frame clonotypes and omits some of them. The top ten clones hold less than 4.5% of a sample with 200,000 to 250,000 clones, just over 85% of them seen once. The source material was PBMCs or T cells enriched from blood (not recorded which). These receptors were obtained from a woman in her forties with acute COVID-19. The CDR3 runs from the conserved cysteine through the conserved F or W. Each record gives: V gene, clone size, J gene, D gene, CDR3 DNA, CDR3 protein. D genes are given only for firm matches. Size is stated for part of the rows, as once, few or many counts, or as a class when the clone is expanded.

v_gene: TRBV24-1; abundance: -; j_gene: TRBJ2-1; d_gene: -; CDR3nt: TGTGCCACCAGTGATCGAAGGACAGACTACAATGAGCAGTTCTTC; CDR3aa: CATSDRRTDYNEQFF
v_gene: TRBV9; abundance: -; j_gene: TRBJ1-6; d_gene: -; CDR3nt: TGTGCCAGCGGAAGGGGGTCACCCCTCCACTTT; CDR3aa: CASGRGSPLHF
v_gene: TRBV6-4; abundance: -; j_gene: TRBJ2-1; d_gene: TRBD2; CDR3nt: TGTGCCAGCAGTGATCTAGCGGCCAATGAGCAGTTCTTC; CDR3aa: CASSDLAANEQFF
v_gene: TRBV5-1; abundance: -; j_gene: TRBJ1-1; d_gene: -; CDR3nt: TGCGCCAGCAGCACCCTTCCGGCGGACACTGAAGCTTTCTTT; CDR3aa: CASSTLPADTEAFF
v_gene: TRBV2; abundance: -; j_gene: TRBJ1-4; d_gene: TRBD1; CDR3nt: TGTGCCAGCATCCGGGACAGGGGGGAGAATGAAAAACTGTTTTTT; CDR3aa: CASIRDRGENEKLFF
v_gene: TRBV19; abundance: -; j_gene: TRBJ1-3; d_gene: -; CDR3nt: TGTGCCAGTAGTATGAGGCAGAGCTCTGGAAACACCATATATTTT; CDR3aa: CASSMRQSSGNTIYF
v_gene: TRBV5-1; abundance: -; j_gene: TRBJ1-1; d_gene: TRBD1; CDR3nt: TGCGCCAGCAGCCCCCGGACAGGGGAACATACCGAAGCTTTCTTT; CDR3aa: CASSPRTGEHTEAFF
v_gene: TRBV9; abundance: -; j_gene: TRBJ2-3; d_gene: -; CDR3nt: TGTGCCAGCAGCGTATTAGTCGCAGATACGCAGTATTTT; CDR3aa: CASSVLVADTQYF
v_gene: TRBV18; abundance: -; j_gene: TRBJ1-1; d_gene: TRBD1; CDR3nt: TGTGCCAGCTCACCCGACAGGGTACCAGACGAAGCTTTCTTT; CDR3aa: CASSPDRVPDEAFF
v_gene: TRBV9; abundance: once; j_gene: TRBJ1-4; d_gene: -; CDR3nt: TGTGCCAGCAGCGTACAAGCAGGGGCGCTTAATGAAAAACTGTTTTTT; CDR3aa: CASSVQAGALNEKLFF
v_gene: TRBV7-2; abundance: -; j_gene: TRBJ1-4; d_gene: TRBD1; CDR3nt: TGTGCCAGCAGCGCGTACAGGGGGGGTAATGAAAAACTGTTTTTT; CDR3aa: CASSAYRGGNEKLFF
v_gene: TRBV2; abundance: once; j_gene: TRBJ1-1; d_gene: -; CDR3nt: TGTGCCAGCACTCTGGACAGTTTGAACACTGAAGCTTTCTTT; CDR3aa: CASTLDSLNTEAFF
v_gene: TRBV11-2; abundance: -; j_gene: TRBJ2-5; d_gene: TRBD2; CDR3nt: TGTGCCAGCAGCTTCACTAGCGGGGCCCTTGGGACCCAGTACTTC; CDR3aa: CASSFTSGALGTQYF
v_gene: TRBV18; abundance: -; j_gene: TRBJ2-7; d_gene: -; CDR3nt: TGTGCCAGCTCACCAGGGAGCCTAATAAACTACGAGCAGTACTTC; CDR3aa: CASSPGSLINYEQYF
v_gene: TRBV12-5; abundance: -; j_gene: TRBJ2-2; d_gene: -; CDR3nt: TGTGCTAGTGGTTTGCCACTCATAAATAACACCGGGGAGCTGTTTTTT; CDR3aa: CASGLPLINNTGELFF
v_gene: TRBV6-5; abundance: -; j_gene: TRBJ1-1; d_gene: -; CDR3nt: TGTGCCAGCAGTTACTTAAGGGGGAACACTGAAGCTTTCTTT; CDR3aa: CASSYLRGNTEAFF
v_gene: TRBV3-1/TRBV3-2; abundance: -; j_gene: TRBJ2-1; d_gene: -; CDR3nt: TGTGCCAGCAGCCAATCCCTGCTGAGCTCCTACAATGAGCAGTTCTTC; CDR3aa: CASSQSLLSSYNEQFF
v_gene: TRBV4-3; abundance: -; j_gene: TRBJ1-4; d_gene: TRBD1; CDR3nt: TGCGCCAGCAGCCGGGACAGGAATGAAAAACTGTTTTTT; CDR3aa: CASSRDRNEKLFF
v_gene: TRBV7-9; abundance: -; j_gene: TRBJ1-1; d_gene: -; CDR3nt: TGTGCCAGCAGCGGGGCCCAAACGTCTGCTTTCTTT; CDR3aa: CASSGAQTSAFF
v_gene: TRBV30; abundance: -; j_gene: TRBJ1-1; d_gene: -; CDR3nt: TGTGCCTGGAGTTCAGGGGTGGTAGCTTTCTTT; CDR3aa: CAWSSGVVAFF
v_gene: TRBV2; abundance: -; j_gene: TRBJ2-5; d_gene: TRBD1; CDR3nt: TGTGCCAGCAGGGATACAGGGGGCCGAGAGACCCAGTACTTC; CDR3aa: CASRDTGGRETQYF
v_gene: TRBV27; abundance: -; j_gene: TRBJ1-5; d_gene: -; CDR3nt: TGTGCCAGCAGTTTATCAGCACAGGGTGGTGTCAACAATCAGCCCCAGCATTTT; CDR3aa: CASSLSAQGGVNNQPQHF
v_gene: TRBV10-3; abundance: -; j_gene: TRBJ1-6; d_gene: -; CDR3nt: TGTGCCATCAGTGAGCATCAGGGTAGAGATTCACCCCTCCACTTT; CDR3aa: CAISEHQGRDSPLHF
v_gene: TRBV7-9; abundance: -; j_gene: TRBJ1-2; d_gene: TRBD1; CDR3nt: TGTGCCAGCGAAACAGGGGCCGGTGGCTACACCTTC; CDR3aa: CASETGAGGYTF
v_gene: TRBV3-1/TRBV3-2; abundance: -; j_gene: TRBJ1-1; d_gene: -; CDR3nt: TGTGCCAGCAGCCGACAGGCAATGAACACTGAAGCTTTCTTT; CDR3aa: CASSRQAMNTEAFF
v_gene: TRBV5-1; abundance: -; j_gene: TRBJ1-1; d_gene: -; CDR3nt: TGCGCCAGCAGCCCATCGTTGGGGGGTACTGAAGCTTTCTTT; CDR3aa: CASSPSLGGTEAFF
v_gene: TRBV5-6; abundance: -; j_gene: TRBJ1-2; d_gene: -; CDR3nt: TGTGCCAGCAGCTTGGCTTCAGGGCTTGGCTATGGCTACACCTTC; CDR3aa: CASSLASGLGYGYTF
v_gene: TRBV3-1/TRBV3-2; abundance: -; j_gene: TRBJ1-2; d_gene: TRBD1; CDR3nt: TGTGCCAGCAGGAGACAGGGGACGGATGGCTACACCTTC; CDR3aa: CASRRQGTDGYTF
v_gene: TRBV28; abundance: -; j_gene: TRBJ2-7; d_gene: TRBD1; CDR3nt: TGTGCCACTCGAAGGACAGGAACCTCCTACGAGCAGTACTTC; CDR3aa: CATRRTGTSYEQYF
v_gene: TRBV7-2; abundance: -; j_gene: TRBJ1-1; d_gene: -; CDR3nt: TGTGCCAGCAGCCAAATGGCGAACACTGAAGCTTTCTTT; CDR3aa: CASSQMANTEAFF
v_gene: TRBV7-2; abundance: -; j_gene: TRBJ1-5; d_gene: -; CDR3nt: TGTGCCAGCAGCTTAGATGGTCGGCAGGGTTATCAGCCCCAGCATTTT; CDR3aa: CASSLDGRQGYQPQHF
v_gene: TRBV9; abundance: -; j_gene: TRBJ2-1; d_gene: -; CDR3nt: TGTGCCAGCGGGGAAGGGGTACAGTTCTTC; CDR3aa: CASGEGVQFF
v_gene: TRBV27; abundance: -; j_gene: TRBJ2-3; d_gene: -; CDR3nt: TGTGCCAGCAGCTGGGGGACGGGGGGCCTCGCAGATACGCAGTATTTT; CDR3aa: CASSWGTGGLADTQYF
v_gene: TRBV30; abundance: -; j_gene: TRBJ1-1; d_gene: -; CDR3nt: TGTGCCTGGAGTGCAACAGGAAACACTGAAGCTTTCTTT; CDR3aa: CAWSATGNTEAFF
v_gene: TRBV3-1/TRBV3-2; abundance: -; j_gene: TRBJ1-2; d_gene: -; CDR3nt: TGTGCCAGCAGCCCGTGGGGGGGCGCGGGCTACACCTTC; CDR3aa: CASSPWGGAGYTF
v_gene: TRBV5-4; abundance: -; j_gene: TRBJ1-2; d_gene: -; CDR3nt: TGTGCCAGCAGCTTGGGACAGCTCACTCCCCACTATGGCTACACCTTC; CDR3aa: CASSLGQLTPHYGYTF
v_gene: TRBV5-1; abundance: -; j_gene: TRBJ1-1; d_gene: TRBD1; CDR3nt: TGCGCCAGCAGCTTGGGGACAGGAATCACTGAAGCTTTCTTT; CDR3aa: CASSLGTGITEAFF
v_gene: TRBV7-2; abundance: -; j_gene: TRBJ1-3; d_gene: -; CDR3nt: TGTGCCAGCAGCTTAGTTCCAGGCTCTGGAAACACCATATATTTT; CDR3aa: CASSLVPGSGNTIYF
v_gene: TRBV11-1; abundance: once; j_gene: TRBJ2-3; d_gene: -; CDR3nt: TGTGCCAGCAGCCCGCCACAGCGCACAGATACGCAGTATTTT; CDR3aa: CASSPPQRTDTQYF
v_gene: TRBV6-5; abundance: -; j_gene: TRBJ2-4; d_gene: TRBD2; CDR3nt: TGTGCCAGCAGTTACTCGGCGGGGGGGAACATTCAGTACTTC; CDR3aa: CASSYSAGGNIQYF
v_gene: TRBV27; abundance: -; j_gene: TRBJ1-1; d_gene: -; CDR3nt: TGTGCCAGCAGTTTAACTTCAGGGATGAACACTGAAGCTTTCTTT; CDR3aa: CASSLTSGMNTEAFF
v_gene: TRBV29-1; abundance: -; j_gene: TRBJ2-2; d_gene: -; CDR3nt: TGCATAGCCGGGACCGGGGAGCTGTTTTTT; CDR3aa: CIAGTGELFF
v_gene: TRBV30; abundance: -; j_gene: TRBJ1-3; d_gene: -; CDR3nt: TGTGCCTCCATCCCCAGTGCTGGAAACACCATATATTTT; CDR3aa: CASIPSAGNTIYF
v_gene: TRBV24-1; abundance: -; j_gene: TRBJ1-1; d_gene: -; CDR3nt: TGTGCCACCAGTGCCGGGGGGCAGGTGAACACTGAAGCTTTCTTT; CDR3aa: CATSAGGQVNTEAFF
v_gene: TRBV10-2; abundance: -; j_gene: TRBJ2-3; d_gene: TRBD2; CDR3nt: TGCGCCAGCAGCCGACTAGCGGGGGGGCCTAAAGATACGCAGTATTTT; CDR3aa: CASSRLAGGPKDTQYF